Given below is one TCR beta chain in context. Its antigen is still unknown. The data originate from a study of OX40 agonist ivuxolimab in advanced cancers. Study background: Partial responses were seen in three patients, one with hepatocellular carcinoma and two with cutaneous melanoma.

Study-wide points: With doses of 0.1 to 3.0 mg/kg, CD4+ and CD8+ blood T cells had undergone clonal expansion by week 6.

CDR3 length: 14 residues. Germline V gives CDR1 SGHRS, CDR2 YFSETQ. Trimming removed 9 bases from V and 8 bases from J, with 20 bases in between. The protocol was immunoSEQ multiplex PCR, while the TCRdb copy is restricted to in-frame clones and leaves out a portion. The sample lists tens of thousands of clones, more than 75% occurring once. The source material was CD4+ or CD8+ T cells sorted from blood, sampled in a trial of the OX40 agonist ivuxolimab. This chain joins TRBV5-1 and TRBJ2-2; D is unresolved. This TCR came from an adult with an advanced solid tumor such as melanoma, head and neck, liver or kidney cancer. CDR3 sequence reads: CATKDIWTRGELFF. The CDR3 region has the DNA TGCGCCACCAAAGACATATGGACGAGAGGGGAGCTGTTTTTT.